Presented here are 16 T cell receptor beta chains from one specimen sequenced in a study of T cells in Graves' hyperthyroidism and ophthalmopathy. Amplified TCR beta CDR3 regions derived from RNA transcripts. Carried out on the TCR CDR3, a first-round RT-PCR used the HTBI primer set. TCRdb processed the multiplex PCR reads anew with MiXCR; each CDR3 protein has one entry. The data show approximately 380,000 distinct CDR3 sequences, with about 18% seen just once and 40% to 45% held by the top ten. The sequenced sample consisted of blood. The receptors come from a man between 18 and 35 years old with Graves' ophthalmopathy.

The sample holds many counts of this clonotype. The rearrangement links TRBV20-1 to TRBJ1-1; no firm D call. The CDR3 runs to 13 residues. Trimming removed 2 bases at V and 8 bases at J, with 15 bases between. Germline CDR1 is DFQATT and CDR2 is SNEGSKA (reference sequence). CDR3 in DNA: TGCAGTGCTAGACGCCCCCCCCTCGAGGAAGCTTTCTTT. It is translated as CSARRPPLEEAFF.

This clonotype was seen many times. This chain joins TRBV6-1 and TRBJ1-5, with 7 bases identical to TRBD1. This CDR3 has 14 amino acids. Germline CDR1 is MNHNS and CDR2 is SASEGT. V was pared by 7 bases and J by 0 bases, with 3 bases of the junction left unmatched. CDR3 loop: CASTDRDSNQPQHF. DNA for the CDR3: TGTGCCAGCACCGACAGGGATAGCAATCAGCCCCAGCATTTT.

This clonotype was picked up many times. The chain links TRBV5-1 to TRBJ1-1; no clear D. The V and J ends lost 4 bases and 5 bases respectively, with 12 bases between them. This CDR3 has 13 amino acids. Germline lookup yields CDR1 SGHRS and CDR2 YFSETQ. The CDR3 loop reads CASSPREWTEAFF. Written as DNA, the CDR3 is TGCGCCAGCAGCCCGAGGGAATGGACTGAAGCTTTCTTT.

The sample holds many counts of this clonotype. This chain connects TRBV7-3 to TRBJ2-2, with D perhaps TRBD2 (5 bases). This CDR3 is built from 15 residues. The V end lost 4 bases, the J end lost 1 base, and 10 bases lay between the germline ends. The germline gives CDR1 SGHTA, CDR2 FQGTGA. The CDR3 sequence is CASSSARENTGELFF. DNA for the CDR3: TGTGCCAGCAGCTCGGCCCGGGAGAACACCGGGGAGCTGTTTTTT.

This clonotype was picked up a small number of times. This rearrangement joins TRBV6-1 to TRBJ2-3, with D perhaps TRBD1 (6 bases). The ends were cut back, 5 bases at V and 0 bases at J, with 9 bases in the middle. Germline values: CDR1 MNHNS, CDR2 SASEGT. The CDR3 totals 14 residues. CDR3 loop: CASSRTASTDTQYF. In DNA form, the CDR3 reads TGTGCCAGCAGTAGGACAGCTAGCACAGATACGCAGTATTTT.

The genes are TRBV30 and TRBJ1-3; 9 bases align to TRBD1. The junction had 28 bases not matched to a gene; V was cut back by 5 bases and J by 8 bases. Germline CDR1 GTSNPN, CDR2 SVGIG (reference sequence). This CDR3 spans 20 amino acids. The CDR3 DNA reads TGTGCCTGGTTTCGCCGCGCGGGACAGGGAAAGGGATACTCTCGGGACACCATATATTTT. This sequence encodes CAWFRRAGQGKGYSRDTIYF.

This clonotype was detected many times. The chain carries TRBV15 and TRBJ1-1, with D possibly matching TRBD1 (5 bases). Germline V gene data show CDR1 as LNHNV and CDR2 as YYDKDF (reference sequence). The CDR3 consists of 15 residues. Trimming cost V 2 bases and J 7 bases, with 17 bases left between them. The CDR3 protein is CATSRSREVELEAFF. In DNA, the CDR3 is TGTGCCACCAGCAGATCCAGGGAAGTGGAACTTGAAGCTTTCTTT.

In this sample, this clonotype turned up a few times. J is TRBJ2-5 and V is TRBV6-5, with 8 bases matching TRBD1. This CDR3 comprises 15 residues. CDR1 MNHEY and CDR2 SVGAGI come from the germline V gene. The J segment lost 4 bases and the V segment lost 2 bases, leaving 6 bases of the junction unmatched. CDR3: CASSYPGQGGETQYF. The CDR3 DNA is TGTGCCAGCAGTTACCCAGGACAGGGAGGAGAGACCCAGTACTTC.

The rearrangement joins TRBV28 to TRBJ2-1; D could derive from TRBD1 or TRBD2 (11 bases each). This CDR3 region has 20 residues. Per the germline V gene, CDR1 is MDHEN and CDR2 is SYDVKM. Trimming took off 4 bases at V and 9 bases at J, with 34 bases between the two ends. CDR3 amino acids: CASSSPDRGRASGGRGEQFF. CDR3 sequence (DNA): TGTGCCAGCAGTTCCCCGGACAGGGGGCGCGCTAGCGGGGGGCGGGGTGAGCAGTTCTTC.

As concerns this clonotype: A much larger clone lies a single base off, so this may be a read error. The gene calls are TRBV27 and TRBJ2-3; 11 nucleotides match TRBD2. This CDR3 has 16 amino acids. From germline, CDR1 is MNHEY and CDR2 SMNVEV (reference sequence). The DNA of the CDR3 is TGTGCCAGCAGTATTGATAGCGGGGGGGTCACAAATACGCAGTATTTT. As protein: CASSIDSGGVTNTQYF.

This clonotype was observed many times. The V gene is TRBV24-1, the J gene TRBJ2-3, with D perhaps TRBD2 (6 bases). Germline V gene sequence: CDR1 KGHDR, CDR2 SFDVKD. The CDR3 runs 15 residues. Trimming shortened V by 1 base and J by 1 base, and 8 bases separated the two germline ends. The CDR3 DNA follows: TGTGCCACCAGTGATTTCCGCGGGGGCACAGATACGCAGTATTTT. Protein product: CATSDFRGGTDTQYF.

The chain combines TRBV20-1 with TRBJ1-6; 8 bases line up with TRBD1. The CDR3 extends over 16 amino acids. Germline CDR1 DFQATT, CDR2 SNEGSKA (reference sequence). With 1 base clipped from V and 2 bases from J, the junction kept 4 bases outside the gene matches. CDR3 nucleotide sequence: TGCAGTGCTAGAGCGGGGACAGGAACCTATAATTCACCCCTCCACTTT. Protein: CSARAGTGTYNSPLHF.

This clonotype was recorded many times. The chain carries TRBV20-1 and TRBJ1-1; D is perhaps TRBD1 (5 bases). This CDR3 has 13 amino acids. CDR1 is DFQATT and CDR2 is SNEGSKA in the germline V gene (reference sequence). V lost 0 bases to trimming and J lost 3 bases, with 8 bases between them. CDR3: CSARELGDTEAFF. Written as DNA, the CDR3 is TGCAGTGCTAGAGAACTGGGGGACACTGAAGCTTTCTTT.

This clonotype was detected only a few times. At one of its ends the junction is not consistent with the germline gene, which may arise from a read error. The chain joins TRBV13 to TRBJ1-2; D is undetermined. The germline V gene encodes CDR1 PRHDT and CDR2 FYEKMQ (reference sequence). This CDR3 comprises 13 residues. DNA of the CDR3: TGTGCCAGCGGCTTCGAGGGCGAGGAAGGCTACACCTTC. It yields the protein CASGFEGEEGYTF. Full variable domain (outside the CDR3, taken from reference TRBV13 and TRBJ1-2): AAGVIQSPRHLIKEKRETATLKCYPIPRHDTVYWYQQGPGQDPQFLISFYEKMQSDKGSIPDRFSAQQFSDYHSELNMSSLELGDSALYFCASGFEGEEGYTFGSGTRLTVV.

This clonotype has ten or more counts. The rearrangement joins TRBV11-3 to TRBJ2-2, with TRBD1 as a possible D gene (6 bases). V was pared by 5 bases and J by 2 bases, with 15 bases between. Germline V lookup: CDR1 SGHNT, CDR2 YENEEA. The CDR3 runs to 16 residues. The CDR3: CASSPSDRSNTGELFF. The CDR3 coding sequence is TGTGCCAGCAGCCCGTCTGACAGGTCAAACACCGGGGAGCTGTTTTTT.

This chain uses TRBV6-7 with TRBJ2-7, with a tentative D call TRBD1 (5 bases). TRBV6-7 is designated an ORF whose function remains uncertain. CDR3 length: 14 amino acids. The V end was cut by 4 bases, the J end by 2 bases, with 12 bases between. The CDR3 region has the DNA TGTGCCAGCAGTTCGGAGTCAGGGCCCTACGAGCAGTACTTC. Translated, it gives CASSSESGPYEQYF.